This entry features one T cell receptor (beta chain) sequence. Antigen unknown. A multiplex PCR was run with 60 Vbeta primers and 13 Jbeta primers. Profiled with immunoSEQ multiplex PCR; TCRdb holds only in-frame clones, not every one. The sample lists approximately 130,000 clones; around four fifths were seen once. Germline CDR1 is SGHTA and CDR2 is FQGNSA. The CDR3 has 15 residues. Trimming pared 2 bases from V and 3 bases from J, leaving 13 bases between. The sample belongs to a study of cytomegalovirus exposure and HLA in healthy donors. Findings of the study overall: Data from an earlier analysis indicated that most TCR beta V segments were productive either about 90% or about 30% of the time. Reportedly, diagnosis of cytomegalovirus status by the classifier showed high specificity and sensitivity. Across donors, presence/absence analyses took sequencing depth to be roughly uniform.

The J gene is TRBJ1-2, the V gene TRBV7-2; perhaps TRBD1 as D (6 bases). This TCR was recovered from a boy aged 2 to 9 in good health and CMV-seronegative. Source material: PBMCs. Here the CDR3 reads CASSLRAGVDYGYTF. The CDR3 DNA follows: TGTGCCAGCAGCTTAAGGGCAGGGGTTGACTATGGCTACACCTTC.